This entry is about one T cell receptor (beta chain). TCRdb's copy holds only in-frame clones and misses some; the assay was immunoSEQ multiplex PCR. This table has roughly 100,000 clones, about nine tenths appearing once. The data are from a study of T cell responses to AZD1222 COVID-19 vaccine. The CDR3 is made up of 13 amino acids. With V trimmed by 6 bases and J by 5 bases, 5 bases remained unmatched. This receptor was obtained from an adult who received the MenACWY meningococcal vaccine as a control. The rearrangement joins TRBV12-3 or TRBV12-4 to TRBJ2-5; 8 nucleotides agree with TRBD1. The starting material was peripheral blood, obtained 28 days after the second dose of the MenACWY control vaccine. The CDR3 spells CASSNRDRETQYF. CDR3 DNA sequence: TGTGCCAGCAGCAACCGGGACAGGGAGACCCAGTACTTC.